The clone carrying this TCR beta chain was seen more than once but under ten times. J was trimmed by 2 bases and V by 4 bases; bases with no gene match: 8. Germline assignment: CDR1 SGHNT and CDR2 YYREEE (reference sequence). CDR3 length equals 15 residues. TCRdb ran MiXCR on the reads and lists one entry per CDR3 protein. Of 8,000 to 10,000 distinct CDR3 sequences listed, approximately 21% are singletons. The data stem from a study of lung T cells in sarcoidosis with Löfgren's syndrome. This receptor was obtained from a human donor with sarcoidosis (Löfgren's syndrome or another form), or a control subject (not recorded which). The source material was CD4+ T cells from bronchoalveolar lavage fluid. V usage is TRBV5-4 and J usage is TRBJ2-5; 7 bases align to TRBD2. CDR3 amino acids: CASSRRGGWQETQYF. CDR3 DNA sequence: TGTGCCAGCAGCAGGCGCGGGGGATGGCAAGAGACCCAGTACTTC.